This T cell receptor (beta chain) was recorded in a study of T cell repertoires in cytomegalovirus infection. Overall study context: It was the public TCR beta signatures that indicated both CMV infection and matching HLA type.

TCRdb re-derived calls from the reads in MiXCR, one entry per CDR3 protein. The sample shows more than 150,000 distinct CDR3 sequences, roughly a sixth of them seen only once. Study-wide points: The cumulative frequency of public TCR beta families distinguished individuals who carried CMV together with the relevant HLA. The response measured ex vivo was dominated by TCR beta clonotypes (HLA-C-restricted and CMV-specific).

With 8 bases removed from V and 1 base from J, the gap between germline ends came to 12 bases. This CDR3 region has 13 residues. Germline values: CDR1 MDHEN, CDR2 SYDVKM. Regarding this clonotype: Its specificity is not known.

Sequencing was carried out using CD8+ T cells from PBMCs. This chain connects TRBV28 to TRBJ2-7; possible D gene TRBD2, 6 bases. The sequence derives from a human donor in good health (CMV status not recorded). Some clones in this sample may be carry-over from other donors' samples. The DNA of the CDR3 is TGTGCCAGCCTCCTCGGGGGTTCCTACGAGCAGTACTTC. Encoded protein: CASLLGGSYEQYF. The variable domain in full, with the rest retrieved from reference TRBV28 and TRBJ2-7, is DVKVTQSSRYLVKRTGEKVFLECVQDMDHENMFWYRQDPGLGLRLIYFSYDVKMKEKGDIPEGYSVSREKKERFSLILESASTNQTSMYLCASLLGGSYEQYFGPGTRLTVT.